The text below deals with one T cell receptor (beta chain). The record originates from a study of T cell repertoires in cytomegalovirus infection. This CDR3 comprises 15 residues. V lost 2 bases and J lost 0, with 12 bases in between. Looked up from germline, CDR1 is SGHKS and CDR2 is YYEKEE (reference sequence). MiXCR was run by TCRdb on the reads, yielding one entry per CDR3 protein. This sample has about 260,000 distinct CDR3 sequences, with around 15% found just once. This sequence was found in a human donor in good health (CMV status not recorded). Some clones in this sample may be carry-over from other donors' samples. Sequencing was performed on PBMCs. The chain is built from TRBV5-5 and TRBJ2-7, with D perhaps being TRBD1 or TRBD2 (6 bases each). The CDR3 region is CASSFRGEVSYEQYF. In DNA form, the CDR3 reads TGTGCCAGCAGCTTTAGGGGGGAAGTCTCCTACGAGCAGTACTTC. The full variable domain, in which reference TRBV5-5 and TRBJ2-7 provide the parts outside the CDR3, is DAGVTQSPTHLIKTRGQQVTLRCSPISGHKSVSWYQQVLGQGPQFIFQYYEKEERGRGNFPDRFSARQFPNYSSELNVNALLLGDSALYLCASSFRGEVSYEQYFGPGTRLTVT.